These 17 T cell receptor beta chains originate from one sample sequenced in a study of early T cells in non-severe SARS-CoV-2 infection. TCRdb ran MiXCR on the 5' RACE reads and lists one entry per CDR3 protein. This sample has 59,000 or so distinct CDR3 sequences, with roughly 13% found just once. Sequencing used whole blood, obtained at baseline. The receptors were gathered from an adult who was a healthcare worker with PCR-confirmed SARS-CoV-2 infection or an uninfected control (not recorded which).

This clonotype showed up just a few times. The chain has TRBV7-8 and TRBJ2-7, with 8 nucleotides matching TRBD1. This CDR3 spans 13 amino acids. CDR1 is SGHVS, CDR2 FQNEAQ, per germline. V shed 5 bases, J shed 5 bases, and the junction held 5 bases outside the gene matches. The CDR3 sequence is CASSTDRVDEQYF. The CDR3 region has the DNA TGTGCCAGCAGCACGGACAGGGTCGACGAGCAGTACTTC.

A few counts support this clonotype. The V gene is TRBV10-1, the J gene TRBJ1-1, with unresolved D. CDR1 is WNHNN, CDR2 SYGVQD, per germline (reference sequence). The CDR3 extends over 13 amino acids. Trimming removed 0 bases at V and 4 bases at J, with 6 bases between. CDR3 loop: CASSESTVTEAFF. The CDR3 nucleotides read TGCGCCAGCAGTGAGTCGACCGTCACTGAAGCTTTCTTT.

CDR3 region: CASSLQLRSIEQYF. In nucleotides, the CDR3 is TGTGCCAGCAGTTTACAGCTTCGCTCAATCGAGCAGTACTTC. The chain recombines TRBV28 with TRBJ2-7, with D unclear. Per the germline V gene, CDR1 is MDHEN and CDR2 is SYDVKM. CDR3 size: 14 residues. With 2 bases removed from V and 6 bases from J, the gap between germline ends came to 14 bases.

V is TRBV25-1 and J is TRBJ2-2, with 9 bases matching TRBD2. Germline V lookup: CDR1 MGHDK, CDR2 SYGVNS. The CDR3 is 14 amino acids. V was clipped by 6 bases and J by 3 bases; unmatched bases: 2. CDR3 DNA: TGTGCCAGCAGAGGCGGGGGGGACACCGGGGAGCTGTTTTTT. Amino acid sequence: CASRGGGDTGELFF.

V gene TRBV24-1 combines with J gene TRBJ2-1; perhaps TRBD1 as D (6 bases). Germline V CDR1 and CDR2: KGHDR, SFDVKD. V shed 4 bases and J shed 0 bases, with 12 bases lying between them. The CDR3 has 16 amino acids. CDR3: CATSDSGGGSYNEQFF. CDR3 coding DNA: TGTGCCACCAGTGACTCTGGGGGCGGCTCCTACAATGAGCAGTTCTTC.

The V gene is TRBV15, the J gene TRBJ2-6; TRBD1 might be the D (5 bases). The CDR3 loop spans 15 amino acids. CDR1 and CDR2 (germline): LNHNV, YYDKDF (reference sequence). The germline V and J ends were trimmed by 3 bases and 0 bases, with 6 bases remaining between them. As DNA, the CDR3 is TGTGCCACCAGCAGTGACAGCTCTGGGGCCAACGTCCTGACTTTC. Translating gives CATSSDSSGANVLTF.

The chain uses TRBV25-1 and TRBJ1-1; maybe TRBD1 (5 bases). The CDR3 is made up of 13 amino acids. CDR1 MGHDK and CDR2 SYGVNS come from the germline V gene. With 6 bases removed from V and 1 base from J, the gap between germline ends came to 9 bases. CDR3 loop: CASRGRGNTEAFF. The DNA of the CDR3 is TGTGCCAGCAGGGGACGGGGGAACACTGAAGCTTTCTTT.

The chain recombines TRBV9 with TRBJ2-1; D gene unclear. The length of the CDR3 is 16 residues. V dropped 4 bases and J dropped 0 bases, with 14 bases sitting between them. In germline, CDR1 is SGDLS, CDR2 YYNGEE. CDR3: CASSPSGSRSYNEQFF. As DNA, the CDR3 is TGTGCCAGCAGCCCCTCGGGTTCCCGCTCCTACAATGAGCAGTTCTTC.

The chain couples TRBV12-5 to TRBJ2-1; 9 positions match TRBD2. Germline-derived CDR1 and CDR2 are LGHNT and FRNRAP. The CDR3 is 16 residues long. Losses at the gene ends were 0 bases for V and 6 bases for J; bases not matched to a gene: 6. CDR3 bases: TGTGCTAGTGGTTTGGTATTTCTAGCGGGGACCAATGAGCAGTTCTTC. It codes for CASGLVFLAGTNEQFF. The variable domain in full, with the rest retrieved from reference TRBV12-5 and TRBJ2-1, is DARVTQTPRHKVTEMGQEVTMRCQPILGHNTVFWYRQTMMQGLELLAYFRNRAPLDDSGMPKDRFSAEMPDATLATLKIQPSEPRDSAVYFCASGLVFLAGTNEQFFGPGTRLTVL.

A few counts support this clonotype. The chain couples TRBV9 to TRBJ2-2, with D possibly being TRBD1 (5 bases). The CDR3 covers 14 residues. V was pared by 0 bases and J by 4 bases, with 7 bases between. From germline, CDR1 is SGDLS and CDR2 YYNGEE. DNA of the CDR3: TGTGCCAGCAGCGTAGGAGACAGCACCGGGGAGCTGTTTTTT. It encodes CASSVGDSTGELFF. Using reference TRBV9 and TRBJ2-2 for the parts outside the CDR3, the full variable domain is DSGVTQTPKHLITATGQRVTLRCSPRSGDLSVYWYQQSLDQGLQFLIQYYNGEERAKGNILERFSAQQFPDLHSELNLSSLELGDSALYFCASSVGDSTGELFFGEGSRLTVL.

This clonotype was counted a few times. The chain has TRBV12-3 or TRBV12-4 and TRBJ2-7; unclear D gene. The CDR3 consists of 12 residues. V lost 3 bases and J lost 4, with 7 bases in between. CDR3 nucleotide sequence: TGTGCCAGCAGTTTTCAGGAGTACGAGCAGTACTTC. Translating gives CASSFQEYEQYF.

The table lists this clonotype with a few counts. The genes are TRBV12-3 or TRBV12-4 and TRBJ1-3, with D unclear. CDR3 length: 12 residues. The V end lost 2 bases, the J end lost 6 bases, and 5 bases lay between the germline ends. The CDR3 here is CASSLRENTIYF. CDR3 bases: TGTGCCAGCAGTTTACGGGAAAACACCATATATTTT.

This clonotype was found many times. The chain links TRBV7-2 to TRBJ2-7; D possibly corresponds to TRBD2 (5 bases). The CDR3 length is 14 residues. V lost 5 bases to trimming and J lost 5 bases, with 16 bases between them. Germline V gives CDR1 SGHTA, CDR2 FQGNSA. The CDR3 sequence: CASSLGLLSHEQYF. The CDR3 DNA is TGTGCCAGCAGCCTTGGACTGCTTTCCCACGAGCAGTACTTC.

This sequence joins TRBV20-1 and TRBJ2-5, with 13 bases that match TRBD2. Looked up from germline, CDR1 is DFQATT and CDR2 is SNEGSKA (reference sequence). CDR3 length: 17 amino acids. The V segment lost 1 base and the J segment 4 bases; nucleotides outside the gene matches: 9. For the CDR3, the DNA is TGCAGTGCTAGAGCCCGGACTAGCGGGAGTCCGGGAGAGACCCAGTACTTC. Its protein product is CSARARTSGSPGETQYF.

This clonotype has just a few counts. CDR3 in amino acids: CASSLVAGVGTEAFF. Here the CDR3 DNA reads TGTGCCAGCAGCTTAGTTGCGGGGGTCGGTACTGAAGCTTTCTTT. The chain uses TRBV7-2 and TRBJ1-1; maybe TRBD1 (5 bases). This CDR3 is 15 amino acids long. Trimming left V 1 base short and J 5 bases short, with 14 bases between. The V gene's germline CDR1 is SGHTA and CDR2 FQGNSA.

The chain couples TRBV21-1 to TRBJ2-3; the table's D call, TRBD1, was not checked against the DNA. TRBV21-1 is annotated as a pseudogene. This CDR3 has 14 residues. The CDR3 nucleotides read TGTGCCAGCAGCGGCCGGGACAGGGGAGATACGCAGTATTTT. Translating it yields CASSGRDRGDTQYF.

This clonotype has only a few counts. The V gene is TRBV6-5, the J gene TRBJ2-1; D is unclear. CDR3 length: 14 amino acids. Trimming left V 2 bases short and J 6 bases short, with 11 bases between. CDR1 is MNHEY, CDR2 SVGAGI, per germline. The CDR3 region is CASSYHTRGNEQFF. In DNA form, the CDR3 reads TGTGCCAGCAGTTACCATACACGTGGCAATGAGCAGTTCTTC.